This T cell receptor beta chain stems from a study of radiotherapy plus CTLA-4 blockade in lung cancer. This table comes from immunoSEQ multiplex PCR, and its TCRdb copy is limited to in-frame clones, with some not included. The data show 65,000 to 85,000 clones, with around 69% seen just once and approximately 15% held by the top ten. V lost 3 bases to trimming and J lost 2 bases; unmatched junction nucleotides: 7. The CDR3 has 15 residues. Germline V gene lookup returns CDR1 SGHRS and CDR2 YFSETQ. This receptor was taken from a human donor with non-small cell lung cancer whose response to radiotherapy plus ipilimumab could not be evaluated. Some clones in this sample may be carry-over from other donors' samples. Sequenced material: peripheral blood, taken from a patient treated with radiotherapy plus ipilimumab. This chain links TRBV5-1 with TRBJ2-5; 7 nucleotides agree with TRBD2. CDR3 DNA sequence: TGCGCCAGCAGCTCCTCAGCGGGGCAACAAGAGACCCAGTACTTC. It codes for CASSSSAGQQETQYF.